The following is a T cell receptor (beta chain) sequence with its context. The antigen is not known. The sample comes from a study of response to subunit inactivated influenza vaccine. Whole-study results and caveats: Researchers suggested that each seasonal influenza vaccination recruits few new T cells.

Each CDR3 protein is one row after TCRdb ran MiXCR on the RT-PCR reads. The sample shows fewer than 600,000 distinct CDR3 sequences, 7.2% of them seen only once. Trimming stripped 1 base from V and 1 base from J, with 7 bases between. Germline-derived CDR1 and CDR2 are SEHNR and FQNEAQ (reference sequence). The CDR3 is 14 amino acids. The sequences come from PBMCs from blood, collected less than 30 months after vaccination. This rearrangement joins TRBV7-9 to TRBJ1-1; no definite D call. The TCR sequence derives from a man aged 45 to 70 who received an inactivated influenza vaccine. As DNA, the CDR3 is TGTGCCAGCAGCTTAGGGAATCGGAACACTGAAGCTTTCTTT. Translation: CASSLGNRNTEAFF. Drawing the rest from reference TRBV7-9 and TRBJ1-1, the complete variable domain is DTGVSQNPRHKITKRGQNVTFRCDPISEHNRLYWYRQTLGQGPEFLTYFQNEAQLEKSRLLSDRFSAERPKGSFSTLEIQRTEQGDSAMYLCASSLGNRNTEAFFGQGTRLTVV.